The 5 T cell receptor beta chains listed next were all sequenced from one sample in a study of neurological immune-mediated disorders. TCRdb reprocessed the 5' RACE reads via MiXCR and lists one record per CDR3 protein. The sample carries about 74,000 distinct CDR3 sequences, roughly 5.5% recorded once. Sequencing used PBMCs. The receptors were sampled from a man in his late teens or twenties with multiple sclerosis.

This clonotype was picked up many times. V and J are TRBV5-1 and TRBJ2-5; possible D gene TRBD2, 6 bases. CDR3 length: 13 amino acids. V shed 7 bases and J shed 2 bases, with 12 bases lying between them. The germline V gene has CDR1 SGHRS and CDR2 YFSETQ. Here the CDR3 reads CASSYGTQETQYF. CDR3 in DNA: TGCGCCAGCTCATACGGGACTCAAGAGACCCAGTACTTC.

This clonotype was counted ten times or more. CDR3 sequence reads: CASSTSYEQYF. In DNA form, the CDR3 reads TGTGCCAGCAGCACCTCCTACGAGCAGTACTTC. The rearrangement uses TRBV7-2 and TRBJ2-7; D gene ambiguous. The CDR3 length is 11 residues. V was trimmed by 5 bases and J by 0 bases, leaving 2 bases between them. Germline V CDR1 and CDR2: SGHTA, FQGNSA. Using reference TRBV7-2 and TRBJ2-7 for the parts outside the CDR3, the full variable domain is GAGVSQSPSNKVTEKGKDVELRCDPISGHTALYWYRQSLGQGLEFLIYFQGNSAPDKSGLPSDRFSAERTGGSVSTLTIQRTQQEDSAVYLCASSTSYEQYFGPGTRLTVT.

This clonotype was found many times. The CDR3 region has the DNA TGCAGCGTGACTAGCGGGAGGGCCCTTGTCAATGAGCAGTTCTTC. This encodes CSVTSGRALVNEQFF. This chain joins TRBV29-1 and TRBJ2-1; 14 positions agree with TRBD2. The CDR3 contains 15 residues. CDR1 is SQVTM and CDR2 is ANQGSEA in the germline V gene. The ends lost 6 bases at V and 6 bases at J; junction bases unmatched: 7.

A note on this clonotype: This may come from a read error, since a much larger clone is one base off. This chain connects TRBV7-2 to TRBJ1-5; D call uncertain. Germline CDR1 SGHTA, CDR2 FQGNSA. CDR3 length: 13 residues. The CDR3 is CASSLRRGQPRHF. CDR3 nucleotide sequence: TGTGCCAGCAGCCTCCGGCGGGGTCAGCCCCGGCATTTT.

This clonotype occurred many times. The junction does not match germline at one end; this may be a read error. The rearrangement links TRBV20-1 to TRBJ1-5; 9 bases map to TRBD1. The V gene's germline CDR1 is DFQATT and CDR2 SNEGSKA (reference sequence). The CDR3 is 14 residues long. CDR3 protein: CSASAGTGYQPQNF. The CDR3 nucleotides are TGCAGTGCTAGTGCCGGGACAGGGTATCAGCCCCAGAATTTT.